Following are 25 T cell receptor beta chains from one sample sequenced in a study of graft-versus-host responses after intestinal transplantation. The authors processed graft tissue to release intraepithelial and lamina propria lymphocytes. Only in-frame clones appear in the TCRdb table, and some are missing; sequencing was by immunoSEQ multiplex PCR. The data contain over 8,000 clones, about 63% of them singletons. The starting material was ileum tissue, obtained around 460 days after transplant. The receptors come from a human patient who received an intestinal transplant, so some T cells may come from the graft donor.

The gene calls are TRBV27 and TRBJ2-5, with a tentative D call TRBD1 (7 bases). The CDR3 sequence is 15 residues long. V gave up 6 bases and J gave up 4 bases, with 18 bases separating them. The germline V gene encodes CDR1 MNHEY and CDR2 SMNVEV (reference sequence). The CDR3 here is CASSTQGGQGETQYF. The CDR3 DNA is TGTGCCAGCAGCACTCAGGGGGGCCAAGGAGAGACCCAGTACTTC.

This clone was counted a single time. This chain connects TRBV29-1 to TRBJ2-1, with 12 nucleotides matching TRBD2. This CDR3 spans 14 amino acids. The ends lost 8 bases at V and 7 bases at J; junction bases unmatched: 9. The germline gives CDR1 SQVTM, CDR2 ANQGSEA. CDR3 sequence reads: CSHSSGGATNEQFF. The CDR3, as DNA: TGCAGCCACTCTAGCGGGGGGGCCACAAATGAGCAGTTCTTC.

Judged by abundance, this clone is medium-sized. The chain uses TRBV4-1 and TRBJ1-2; 7 bases line up with TRBD1. Trimming cost V 1 base and J 5 bases; bases outside gene matches: 7. Germline V lookup: CDR1 MGHRA, CDR2 YSYEKL. CDR3 size: 15 residues. CDR3 amino acids: CASSQGVGQIYGYTF. The CDR3 bases are TGCGCCAGCAGCCAAGGCGTGGGACAGATATATGGCTACACCTTC.

A few counts support this clone. The V and J genes are TRBV5-5 and TRBJ1-5; a possible D gene is TRBD1 (6 bases). V lost 2 bases to trimming and J lost 3 bases, with 21 bases between them. Per germline, CDR1 SGHKS and CDR2 YYEKEE (reference sequence). CDR3 size: 18 residues. The CDR3 sequence is CASSLERMGAGNNQPQHF. The CDR3 DNA reads as TGTGCCAGCAGCTTAGAAAGGATGGGGGCAGGGAACAATCAGCCCCAGCATTTT.

This clone appeared a few times. V and J are TRBV7-3 and TRBJ2-3, with 11 nucleotides matching TRBD2. Germline trimming cut 5 bases from V and 6 bases from J; bases unmatched to any gene: 7. Germline CDR1 SGHTA, CDR2 FQGTGA. The length of the CDR3 is 15 residues. CDR3 amino acids: CASSPELAGADTQYF. The CDR3 nucleotides read TGTGCCAGCAGCCCAGAACTAGCGGGGGCCGATACGCAGTATTTT. Based on the CDR3 plus reference TRBV7-3 and TRBJ2-3, the full variable domain is GAGVSQTPSNKVTEKGKYVELRCDPISGHTALYWYRQSLGQGPEFLIYFQGTGAADDSGLPNDRFFAVRPEGSVSTLKIQRTERGDSAVYLCASSPELAGADTQYFGPGTRLTVL.

The chain employs TRBV4-1 and TRBJ2-1, with a tentative D call TRBD1 (5 bases). Trimming left V 6 bases short and J 6 bases short, with 15 bases between. This CDR3 comprises 14 residues. Germline-derived CDR1 and CDR2 are MGHRA and YSYEKL. The CDR3 DNA is TGCGCCAGCAGAGGGGCGAACGGCGGCAATGAGCAGTTCTTC. It is translated as CASRGANGGNEQFF.

The chain uses TRBV19 and TRBJ1-1; no clear D gene. Per the germline V gene, CDR1 is LNHDA and CDR2 is SQIVND (reference sequence). The length of the CDR3 is 13 residues. The V gene lost 0 bases and the J gene lost 7 bases, with 9 bases spanning the gap. The CDR3 region is CASSIDPGNEAFF. CDR3 DNA sequence: TGTGCCAGTAGTATAGATCCGGGGAATGAAGCTTTCTTT.

This clone has just a few counts. The same CDR3 also results from other DNA sequences found in this sample. This sequence joins TRBV7-9 and TRBJ1-5; D might be TRBD1 (5 bases). The CDR3 is 14 residues long. V was cut by 5 bases and J by 2 bases, with 10 bases left in between. CDR1 and CDR2 from the germline V gene are SEHNR and FQNEAQ (reference sequence). DNA of the CDR3: TGTGCCAGCAGCCCGGGAGGGGGCAATCAGCCCCAGCATTTT. This codes for CASSPGGGNQPQHF.

V and J are TRBV9 and TRBJ1-1; a weak D match, TRBD1 (5 bases). Germline lookup yields CDR1 SGDLS and CDR2 YYNGEE. This CDR3 spans 13 amino acids. V was cut by 4 bases and J by 5 bases, with 12 bases left in between. As DNA, the CDR3 is TGTGCCAGCAGCTCGATAGAGGGGACTGAAGCTTTCTTT. It is translated as CASSSIEGTEAFF.

The chain recombines TRBV19 with TRBJ2-7, with TRBD1 matching 7 bases. Trimming cost V 3 bases and J 3 bases; bases outside gene matches: 8. This CDR3 has 15 amino acids. Germline V CDR1 and CDR2: LNHDA, SQIVND (reference sequence). In nucleotides, the CDR3 is TGTGCCAGTAGTATCTCGACAGGGACCGTCTACGAGCAGTACTTC. It yields the protein CASSISTGTVYEQYF. Full variable domain (remainder filled in from reference TRBV19 and TRBJ2-7): DGGITQSPKYLFRKEGQNVTLSCEQNLNHDAMYWYRQDPGQGLRLIYYSQIVNDFQKGDIAEGYSVSREKKESFPLTVTSAQKNPTAFYLCASSISTGTVYEQYFGPGTRLTVT.

The CDR3 region is CAWSWPSHSRYPGELFF. In DNA form, the CDR3 reads TGTGCCTGGAGTTGGCCTAGCCATAGTAGGTACCCCGGGGAGCTGTTTTTT. V and J are TRBV30 and TRBJ2-2; D possibly corresponds to TRBD2 (5 bases). The germline CDR1 and CDR2 sequences are GTSNPN and SVGIG (reference sequence). The V end was cut by 2 bases, the J end by 6 bases, with 22 bases between. The CDR3 sequence is 17 residues long.

This clone occurred a few times. V usage is TRBV5-5 and J usage is TRBJ2-1, with 9 positions matching TRBD2. Per the germline V gene, CDR1 is SGHKS and CDR2 is YYEKEE (reference sequence). V was pared by 2 bases and J by 12 bases, with 9 bases of the junction left unmatched. The CDR3 runs 14 residues. This chain's CDR3 is CASSFSGTSRGQFF. Written as DNA, the CDR3 is TGTGCCAGCAGCTTTTCCGGGACTAGCCGGGGGCAGTTCTTC.

The table lists this clone with a few counts. The CDR3 here is CASSSGQGDYYGYTF. The CDR3 coding sequence is TGTGCCAGCAGCTCCGGACAGGGGGACTACTATGGCTACACCTTC. The chain combines TRBV5-4 with TRBJ1-2; TRBD1 matches 10 bases. Trimming took 3 bases from V and 3 from J; bases not matched to a gene: 5. Germline loops: CDR1 SGHNT, CDR2 YYREEE (reference sequence). The length of the CDR3 is 15 residues.

Here the CDR3 DNA reads TGTGCCAGCAGCCCGGGGCGGGGGGGCCGGAATGAGCAGTTCTTC. Translating gives CASSPGRGGRNEQFF. V is TRBV7-9 and J is TRBJ2-1; 9 bases align to TRBD2. With 5 bases clipped from V and 7 bases from J, the junction kept 9 bases outside the gene matches. This CDR3 region has 15 residues. Germline-derived CDR1 and CDR2 are SEHNR and FQNEAQ (reference sequence).

This chain uses TRBV7-8 with TRBJ2-3; 11 bases match TRBD2. Per the germline V gene, CDR1 is SGHVS and CDR2 is FQNEAQ. J lost 5 bases, V lost 4 bases, and 11 bases had no gene match. The CDR3 length is 17 residues. CDR3 residues: CASSSPTSGGEIDTQYF. The CDR3 DNA follows: TGTGCCAGCAGCTCCCCTACTAGCGGGGGCGAGATAGATACGCAGTATTTT.

This clone was found once. The chain recombines TRBV9 with TRBJ2-1, with D possibly matching TRBD2 (7 bases). Germline lookup yields CDR1 SGDLS and CDR2 YYNGEE. CDR3 length: 14 residues. With 1 base removed from V and 8 bases from J, the gap between germline ends came to 13 bases. For the CDR3, the DNA is TGTGCCAGCAGCGTAAGGGGGGGCAGGGATGAGCAGTTCTTC. Encoded protein: CASSVRGGRDEQFF. Complete variable domain (other parts from reference TRBV9 and TRBJ2-1): DSGVTQTPKHLITATGQRVTLRCSPRSGDLSVYWYQQSLDQGLQFLIQYYNGEERAKGNILERFSAQQFPDLHSELNLSSLELGDSALYFCASSVRGGRDEQFFGPGTRLTVL.

The chain couples TRBV5-8 to TRBJ1-5, with D possibly TRBD1 on 5 matching bases. V lost 4 bases, J lost 6 bases, and 8 bases lay in between. The V gene's germline CDR1 is SGHTS and CDR2 YDEGEE. The CDR3 spans 12 residues. The CDR3 nucleotides read TGTGCCAGCAGCCAGGGTTTTCAGCCCCAGCATTTT. Its protein is CASSQGFQPQHF. The entire variable domain, with the rest obtained from reference TRBV5-8 and TRBJ1-5, is as follows: EAGVTQSPTHLIKTRGQQATLRCSPISGHTSVYWYQQALGLGLQFLLWYDEGEERNRGNFPPRFSGRQFPNYSSELNVNALELEDSALYLCASSQGFQPQHFGDGTRLSIL.

This chain links TRBV10-2 with TRBJ1-2; 7 nucleotides agree with TRBD1. The length of the CDR3 is 15 residues. Trimming took 7 bases from V and 0 from J; bases not matched to a gene: 8. CDR1 WSHSY and CDR2 SAAADI come from the germline V gene. CDR3 region: CASTPTGLANYGYTF. The CDR3 bases are TGCGCCAGCACGCCGACAGGGCTCGCTAACTATGGCTACACCTTC.

This clone was counted a few times. The sample carries other DNA sequences with the same CDR3. V and J are TRBV11-2 and TRBJ2-5; D is unclear. The CDR3 has 11 amino acids. V was shortened by 1 base and J by 4 bases, with 1 base between the two germline ends. The germline gives CDR1 SGHAT, CDR2 FQNNGV. CDR3 bases: TGTGCCAGCAGCTTAGGAGAGACCCAGTACTTC. It translates to CASSLGETQYF. The whole variable domain, filled in from reference TRBV11-2 and TRBJ2-5, reads EAGVAQSPRYKIIEKRQSVAFWCNPISGHATLYWYQQILGQGPKLLIQFQNNGVVDDSQLPKDRFSAERLKGVDSTLKIQPAKLEDSAVYLCASSLGETQYFGPGTRLLVL.

This chain uses TRBV6-6 with TRBJ2-4; 7 bases line up with TRBD2. The J segment lost 1 base and the V segment lost 0 bases, leaving 0 bases of the junction unmatched. There are 15 residues in the CDR3. Germline V gene lookup returns CDR1 MNHNY and CDR2 SVGAGI (reference sequence). The CDR3 DNA sequence: TGTGCCAGCAGTTACTCGGGAGGGGCCAAAAACATTCAGTACTTC. Amino acids: CASSYSGGAKNIQYF.

This clone was seen a few times. The V gene is TRBV6-5, the J gene TRBJ1-1; D gene uncertain. V lost 6 bases and J 0 bases, leaving 8 bases between the germline ends. The CDR3 runs 13 residues. Germline CDR1 is MNHEY and CDR2 is SVGAGI. The CDR3 nucleotides are TGTGCCAGCAGCAACGACATGAACACTGAAGCTTTCTTT. It encodes CASSNDMNTEAFF.

The chain employs TRBV6-4 and TRBJ2-1; 12 bases match TRBD2. CDR1 and CDR2 from the germline V gene are MRHNA and SNTAGT. The ends lost 2 bases at V and 6 bases at J; junction bases unmatched: 2. This CDR3 is built from 15 residues. CDR3 region: CASSDETSGSNEQFF. The CDR3 DNA is TGTGCCAGCAGTGACGAGACTAGCGGGAGCAATGAGCAGTTCTTC.

The chain has TRBV5-3 and TRBJ2-7; 7 bases are a match to TRBD1. TRBV5-3 is treated as an ORF (open reading frame) with a function not yet certain. With V trimmed by 8 bases and J by 2 bases, 10 bases remained unmatched. CDR3 length: 14 residues. The CDR3 reads CASSPGGQAYEQYF. The CDR3 nucleotides read TGTGCCAGCAGCCCCGGCGGACAGGCCTACGAGCAGTACTTC.

The chain uses TRBV6-6 and TRBJ2-7; perhaps TRBD1 as D (6 bases). The CDR3 has 13 amino acids. Trimming took 6 bases from V and 4 from J, leaving 13 bases between them. Germline values: CDR1 MNHNY, CDR2 SVGAGI (reference sequence). The CDR3 protein is CASRPLRGYEQYV. In DNA, the CDR3 is TGTGCCAGCAGACCCCTCAGGGGATACGAGCAGTACGTC.

This clone was detected a few times. The V call is TRBV4-1, the J call TRBJ1-2, with D perhaps TRBD1 (5 bases). The germline V gene encodes CDR1 MGHRA and CDR2 YSYEKL. This CDR3 has 13 amino acids. Between the trimmed V and J ends, which lost 4 bases and 7 bases, there was a span of 13 bases. CDR3 coding DNA: TGCGCCAGCAGCCGAACCCCGGGGGGTGGCTACACCTTC. Translating it yields CASSRTPGGGYTF.